The present T cell receptor (beta chain) was sequenced within a study of T cell repertoires in cytomegalovirus infection. Across the study: CMV infection and matching HLA type were both indicated by public TCR beta signatures.

The CDR3 covers 15 residues. Germline CDR1 and CDR2: LNHDA and SQIVND (reference sequence). J lost 4 bases, V lost 7 bases, and 12 bases had no gene match. Study-wide results and caveats: Across the ex vivo response, the dominant clonotypes were HLA-C-restricted CMV-specific TCR beta clonotypes.

TCRdb analysed the reads with MiXCR anew, one entry per CDR3 protein. This table holds about 770,000 distinct CDR3 sequences, 25% to 35% found once. There are a few counts of this clonotype. What it binds is unknown. The source was cultured CD8+ T cells from PBMCs, collected from culture after CMV antigen stimulation. This receptor was obtained from a human donor in good health (CMV status not recorded). Some clones in this sample may be carry-over from other donors' samples. The chain employs TRBV19 and TRBJ1-2; TRBD1 matches 7 bases. In DNA form, the CDR3 reads TGTGCCAGTATTCAGGGGACAGCGGCGTTCTATGGCTACACCTTC. Amino acid sequence: CASIQGTAAFYGYTF.